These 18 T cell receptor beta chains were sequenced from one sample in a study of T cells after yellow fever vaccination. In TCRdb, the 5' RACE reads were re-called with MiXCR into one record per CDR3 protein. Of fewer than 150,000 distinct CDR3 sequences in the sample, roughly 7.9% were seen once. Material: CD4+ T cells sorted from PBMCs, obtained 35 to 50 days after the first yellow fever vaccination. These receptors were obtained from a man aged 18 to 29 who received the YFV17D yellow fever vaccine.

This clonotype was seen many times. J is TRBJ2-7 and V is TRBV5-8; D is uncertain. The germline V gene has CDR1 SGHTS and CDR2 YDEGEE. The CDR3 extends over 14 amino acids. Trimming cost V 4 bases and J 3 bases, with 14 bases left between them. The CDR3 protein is CASSRGNGYYEQYV. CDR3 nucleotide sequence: TGTGCCAGCAGCCGTGGAAACGGCTACTACGAGCAGTACGTC.

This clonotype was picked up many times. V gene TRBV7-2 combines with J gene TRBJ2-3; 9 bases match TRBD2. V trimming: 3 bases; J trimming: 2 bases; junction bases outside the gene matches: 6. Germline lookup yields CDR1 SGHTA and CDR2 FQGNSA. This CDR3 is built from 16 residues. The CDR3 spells CASSLVAGAFTDTQYF. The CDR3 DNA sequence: TGTGCCAGCAGCTTGGTAGCGGGGGCCTTCACAGATACGCAGTATTTT.

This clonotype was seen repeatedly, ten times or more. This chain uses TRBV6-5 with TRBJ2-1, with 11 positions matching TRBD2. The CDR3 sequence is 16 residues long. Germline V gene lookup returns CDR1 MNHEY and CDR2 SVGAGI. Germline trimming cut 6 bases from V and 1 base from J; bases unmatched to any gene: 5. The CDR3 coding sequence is TGTGCCAGCAGAACTAGCGGGGGAAGGTCCTACAATGAGCAGTTCTTC. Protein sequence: CASRTSGGRSYNEQFF.

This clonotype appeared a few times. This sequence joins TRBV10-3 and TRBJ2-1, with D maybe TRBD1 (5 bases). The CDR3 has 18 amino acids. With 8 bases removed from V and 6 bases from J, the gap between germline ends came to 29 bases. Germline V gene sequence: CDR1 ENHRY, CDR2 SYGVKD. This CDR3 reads CAILNPGKGRFGSNEQFF. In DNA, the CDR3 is TGTGCCATCCTCAACCCTGGAAAGGGGCGATTCGGCAGCAATGAGCAGTTCTTC.

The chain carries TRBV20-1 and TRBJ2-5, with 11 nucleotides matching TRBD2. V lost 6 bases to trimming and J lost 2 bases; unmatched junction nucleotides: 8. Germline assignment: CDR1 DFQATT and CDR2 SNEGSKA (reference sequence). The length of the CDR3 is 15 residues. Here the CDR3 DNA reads TGCAGTGCCGGTAGCGGGGGGGCTTGGCAAGAGACCCAGTACTTC. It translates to CSAGSGGAWQETQYF.

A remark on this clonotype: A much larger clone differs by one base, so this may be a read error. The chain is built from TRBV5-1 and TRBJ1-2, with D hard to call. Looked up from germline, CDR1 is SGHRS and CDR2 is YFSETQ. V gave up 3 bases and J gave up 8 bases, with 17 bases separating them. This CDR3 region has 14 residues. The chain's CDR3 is CASSSVKIPGGYTF. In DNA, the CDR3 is TGCGCCAGCAGCTCGGTAAAGATCCCCGGGGGCTACACCTTC.

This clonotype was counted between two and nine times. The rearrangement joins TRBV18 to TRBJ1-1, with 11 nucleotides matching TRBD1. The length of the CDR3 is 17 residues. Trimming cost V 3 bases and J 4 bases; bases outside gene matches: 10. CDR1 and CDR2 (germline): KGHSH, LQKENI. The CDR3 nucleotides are TGTGCCAGCTCACCTACCGGGACAGGGGGTACGGCCACTGAAGCTTTCTTT. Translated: CASSPTGTGGTATEAFF.

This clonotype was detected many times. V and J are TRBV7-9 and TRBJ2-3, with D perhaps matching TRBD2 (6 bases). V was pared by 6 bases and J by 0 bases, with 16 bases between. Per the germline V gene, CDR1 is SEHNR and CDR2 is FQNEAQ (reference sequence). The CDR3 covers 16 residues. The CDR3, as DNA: TGTGCCAGCAGACCTAAGCGGGCAGGCAGCACAGATACGCAGTATTTT. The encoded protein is CASRPKRAGSTDTQYF.

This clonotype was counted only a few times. CDR3 protein: CASSWEGGDHEQFF. Written as DNA, the CDR3 is TGCGCCAGCAGCTGGGAGGGGGGGGATCATGAGCAGTTCTTC. This rearrangement joins TRBV5-1 to TRBJ2-1; possible D gene TRBD2, 7 bases. CDR3 length: 14 residues. Trimming removed 3 bases at V and 8 bases at J, with 15 bases between. CDR1 is SGHRS and CDR2 is YFSETQ in the germline V gene.

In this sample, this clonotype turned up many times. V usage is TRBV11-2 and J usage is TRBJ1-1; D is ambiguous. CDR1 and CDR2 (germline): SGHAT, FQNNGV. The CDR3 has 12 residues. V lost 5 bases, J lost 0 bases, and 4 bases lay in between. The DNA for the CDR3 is TGTGCCAGCAGCACAGTGAACACTGAAGCTTTCTTT. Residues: CASSTVNTEAFF.

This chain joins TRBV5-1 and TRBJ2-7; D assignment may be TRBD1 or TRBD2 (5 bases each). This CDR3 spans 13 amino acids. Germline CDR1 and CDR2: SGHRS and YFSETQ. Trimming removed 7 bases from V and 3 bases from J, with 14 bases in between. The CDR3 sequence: CASRPGTRYEQYF. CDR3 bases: TGCGCCAGCCGCCCAGGGACCCGCTACGAGCAGTACTTC.

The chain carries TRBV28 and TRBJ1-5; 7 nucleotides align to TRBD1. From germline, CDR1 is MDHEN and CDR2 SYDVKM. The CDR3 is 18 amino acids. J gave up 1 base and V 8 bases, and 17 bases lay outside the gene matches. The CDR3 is CASHSGRGRGGSNQPQHF. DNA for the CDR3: TGTGCCAGCCATTCGGGCAGGGGGAGGGGGGGCAGCAATCAGCCCCAGCATTTT.

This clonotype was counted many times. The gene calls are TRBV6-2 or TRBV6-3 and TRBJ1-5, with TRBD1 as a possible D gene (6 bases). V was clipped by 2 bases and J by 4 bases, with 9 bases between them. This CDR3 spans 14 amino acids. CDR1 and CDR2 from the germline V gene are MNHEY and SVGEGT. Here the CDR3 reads CASSYGQLNQPQHF. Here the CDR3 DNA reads TGTGCCAGCAGTTACGGACAGTTAAATCAGCCCCAGCATTTT.

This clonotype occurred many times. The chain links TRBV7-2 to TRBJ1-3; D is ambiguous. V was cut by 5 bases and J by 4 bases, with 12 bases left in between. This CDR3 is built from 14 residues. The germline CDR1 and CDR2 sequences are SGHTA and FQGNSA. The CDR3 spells CASSPQSGGNTIYF. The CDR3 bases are TGTGCCAGCAGCCCCCAGAGTGGCGGAAACACCATATATTTT.

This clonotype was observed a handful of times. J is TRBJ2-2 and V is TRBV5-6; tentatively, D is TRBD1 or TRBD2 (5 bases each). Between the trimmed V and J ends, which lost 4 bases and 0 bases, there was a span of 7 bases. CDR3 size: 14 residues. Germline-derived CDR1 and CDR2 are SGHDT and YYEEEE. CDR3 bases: TGTGCCAGCAGCCTGGGACCGAACACCGGGGAGCTGTTTTTT. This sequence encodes CASSLGPNTGELFF.

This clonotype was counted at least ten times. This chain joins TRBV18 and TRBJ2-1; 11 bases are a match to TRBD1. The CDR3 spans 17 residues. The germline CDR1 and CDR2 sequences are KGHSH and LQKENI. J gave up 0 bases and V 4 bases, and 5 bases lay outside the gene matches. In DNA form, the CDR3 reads TGTGCCAGCTCACAGGGACAGGGGGTCGGCTCCTACAATGAGCAGTTCTTC. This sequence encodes CASSQGQGVGSYNEQFF.

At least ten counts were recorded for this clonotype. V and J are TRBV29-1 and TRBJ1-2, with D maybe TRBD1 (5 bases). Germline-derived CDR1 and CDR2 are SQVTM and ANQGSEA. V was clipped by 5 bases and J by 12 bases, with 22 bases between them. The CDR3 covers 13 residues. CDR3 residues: CSVRLGQDMANTF. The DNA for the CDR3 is TGCAGCGTTCGGTTGGGGCAGGATATGGCTAACACCTTC. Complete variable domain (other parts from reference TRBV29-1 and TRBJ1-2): SAVISQKPSRDICQRGTSLTIQCQVDSQVTMMFWYRQQPGQSLTLIATANQGSEATYESGFVIDKFPISRPNLTFSTLTVSNMSPEDSSIYLCSVRLGQDMANTFGSGTRLTVV.

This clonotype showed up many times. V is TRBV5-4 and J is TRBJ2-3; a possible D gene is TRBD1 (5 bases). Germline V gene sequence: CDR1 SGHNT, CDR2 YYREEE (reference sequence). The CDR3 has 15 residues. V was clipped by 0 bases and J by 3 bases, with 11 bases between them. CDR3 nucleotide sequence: TGTGCCAGCAGCTTGGCGGCAGGGCTAACAGATACGCAGTATTTT. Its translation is CASSLAAGLTDTQYF. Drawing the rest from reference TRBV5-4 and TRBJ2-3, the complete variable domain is ETGVTQSPTHLIKTRGQQVTLRCSSQSGHNTVSWYQQALGQGPQFIFQYYREEENGRGNFPPRFSGLQFPNYSSELNVNALELDDSALYLCASSLAAGLTDTQYFGPGTRLTVL.